This paragraph reports one T cell receptor (beta chain). There is no known antigen for this receptor. No per-base quality is available; no much larger clone lies one base away. Genomic DNA was isolated from the sorted cells so that the TCRbeta CDR3 region could be sequenced. The immunoSEQ Assay was used to sequence the TCRbeta CDR3 regions. In TCRdb, the immuneACCESS table is reduced to in-frame sequences with V and J assigned. These tables do not hold every clone; where another copy was compared, an unresolved V gene accounts for under half, and the others remain unexplained. This sample has some 90,000 clones in its table, and about nine tenths of those were observed once. The ten largest clones capture around 0.28% of the sample. Taken from cysteine to phenylalanine, the CDR3 has 16 residues. CDR3 DNA is the only sequence kept; it has 48 bases, read in frame from the first base. Trimming removed 0 bases from V and 2 bases from J, leaving 12 bases between the germline ends. Taken from the germline V gene, the CDR1 and CDR2 loops are SGHRS and YFSETQ.

The trial excluded patients who had a history of autoimmune disease or were on systemic immunosuppression. In every dose cohort, peripheral blood was drawn for TCR sequencing at baseline, cycle 4 day 1, and cycle 7 day 1. Samples were obtained from an open-label, multicenter, first-in-human phase I dose-escalation trial of ivuxolimab. The trial enrolled adults with locally advanced or metastatic head and neck squamous cell, hepatocellular, melanoma or renal cell carcinoma. Before TCR sequencing, CD4+ T cells and CD8+ T cells were sorted from peripheral blood as separate populations. The data stem from a study of OX40 agonist ivuxolimab in advanced cancers. For the wider study: Ivuxolimab, which targeted the costimulatory receptor OX40 (CD134), was an agonistic, fully human IgG2 monoclonal antibody. Intravenous ivuxolimab was administered to patients every 2 weeks at six dose levels: 0.01, 0.1, 0.3, 1.5, 3 and 10 mg/kg. Of the approximately 54 dose-escalation patients, hepatocellular carcinoma was present in about 20, melanoma in around 15, renal cell carcinoma in 9 and head and neck cancer in 9. The dose-escalation cohort was around 83% male with a mean age of 60 years, ranging from roughly 20 to 80. Prior anti-PD-1, anti-PD-L1 or anti-CTLA-4 therapy was permitted, and approximately 39% of dose-escalation patients had received checkpoint inhibitors. Three dose-escalation patients achieved partial responses, one with hepatocellular carcinoma and two with cutaneous melanoma. Peripheral TCRbeta sequencing was intended to test whether TCR sequence diversity was altered and clonal T-cell expansion was caused by ivuxolimab. The paper reports the monotherapy dose-escalation portion (N of about 51 patients) of the phase I ivuxolimab trial.

What the authors observed across the whole study: Partial responders in the 0.1-3.0 mg/kg groups had among the lowest normalized peripheral clonal expansion, especially among CD8+ T cells. On average, CD8+ T cells showed more expanded clones than CD4+ T cells after ivuxolimab. Antigen specificity was not determined for the clonally expanded peripheral T cells. Low levels of normalized T-cell clonal expansion were also seen in some patients who did not respond. At doses of 0.1 to 3.0 mg/kg, clonal expansion of both CD4+ and CD8+ T cells in blood was seen between baseline and week 6.

The sample here was CD4+ or CD8+ T cells sorted from blood, taken in a trial of the OX40 agonist ivuxolimab. The TCR was taken from an adult with an advanced solid tumor such as melanoma, head and neck, liver or kidney cancer. The chain couples TRBV5-1 to TRBJ2-1; the D region may be TRBD1 or TRBD2, each matching 5 bases equally. The sequence in DNA is TGCGCCAGCAGCTTGGATCCAGGGAGTGCCTACAATGAGCAGTTCTTC. It specifies CASSLDPGSAYNEQFF.